This TCR beta chain appears in the sequencing data of a study of beta chain features in type 1 diabetes. Study at large: Sorted cells from all samples, numbering some 99,000,000, were examined.

In all sorted populations, purity surpassed 98%. The CDR3 contains 15 residues. Germline V gene sequence: CDR1 SGHTA, CDR2 FQGNSA. V gave up 7 bases and J gave up 4 bases, with 17 bases separating them. Investigators reverse transcribed all isolated RNA, so they sequenced expressed TCRB transcripts. Method: immunoSEQ multiplex PCR; TCRdb's copy keeps in-frame clones and lacks some. The sample has 250,000 to 350,000 clones, less than 15% seen once. Study outcomes and limitations: Whether HLA type affects TCRB rearrangement stayed undetermined in the present work. Moderate but significant shortening of TCRB CDR3s was recorded in all four CD4+ subsets from Type 1 diabetes patients.

This clone was picked up many times. Its antigen is still unknown. The receptor was derived from a young man in good health. Source material: central memory CD4+ T cells from blood. The chain has TRBV7-2 and TRBJ2-1; D is perhaps TRBD1 (5 bases). The DNA of the CDR3 is TGTGCCAGCACCGCTGGGGCGGCTCCTTACAATGAGCAGTTCTTC. Its protein is CASTAGAAPYNEQFF. The variable domain in full, with the rest retrieved from reference TRBV7-2 and TRBJ2-1, is GAGVSQSPSNKVTEKGKDVELRCDPISGHTALYWYRQSLGQGLEFLIYFQGNSAPDKSGLPSDRFSAERTGGSVSTLTIQRTQQEDSAVYLCASTAGAAPYNEQFFGPGTRLTVL.